The entry below gives a single T cell receptor (beta chain) sequence along with its context. The V gene's germline CDR1 is SGHDN and CDR2 FVKESK. The V and J ends lost 3 bases and 0 bases respectively, with 14 bases between them. CDR3 size: 16 residues. The data belong to a study of blood T cell repertoires in COVID-19. Looking at the study overall: Nucleic acid was either cDNA or gDNA, and it came from T cells, B-cell-depleted T cells, or PBMCs.

Data came from immunoSEQ multiplex PCR; TCRdb stores just in-frame clones and leaves some out. This repertoire shows under 250,000 clones, roughly 90% found once; its top ten account for roughly 2.6%. The chain joins TRBV14 to TRBJ1-1; D call uncertain. The source of this sequence is a woman aged 55-69 years with acute or convalescent COVID-19. The material sequenced was peripheral blood. CDR3 bases: TGTGCCAGCAGCCATCGTGGAGGGATCATGAACACTGAAGCTTTCTTT. Translated: CASSHRGGIMNTEAFF. Filled out from reference TRBV14 and TRBJ1-1, the complete variable domain reads EAGVTQFPSHSVIEKGQTVTLRCDPISGHDNLYWYRRVMGKEIKFLLHFVKESKQDESGMPNNRFLAERTGGTYSTLKVQPAELEDSGVYFCASSHRGGIMNTEAFFGQGTRLTVV.